The T cell receptor beta chain under discussion was sequenced for a study of cytomegalovirus exposure and HLA in healthy donors. For the study at large: Findings of an earlier analysis included over 95 million unique TCR beta sequences from 180 million or so T cells.

Findings and limits, study-wide: Later analysis reportedly placed an Asian-associated ancestry cluster below the roughly 680-donor mean in N-insertions.

Germline CDR1 is KGHSH and CDR2 is LQKENI. The CDR3 has 15 residues. Trimming took off 2 bases at V and 5 bases at J, with 13 bases between the two ends. Note on this clone: The target antigen is unknown.

It was with 60 Vbeta and 13 Jbeta primers that the PCR ran. This table comes from immunoSEQ multiplex PCR, and its TCRdb copy is limited to in-frame clones, with some not included. The sample lists 200,000 or so clones; roughly 80% were seen once. Input material: PBMCs. The clonotype was recovered from a woman in her forties in good health and CMV-seronegative. The V and J genes are TRBV18 and TRBJ1-5; D might be TRBD1 (5 bases). The CDR3 spells CASSPSRAGYQPQHF. The CDR3 nucleotides are TGTGCCAGCTCACCAAGTAGGGCAGGGTATCAGCCCCAGCATTTT.